A single sample is the source of the 25 T cell receptor beta chains below, sequenced in a study of cytomegalovirus exposure and HLA in healthy donors (dated 2017 in TCRdb). The library was prepared using the immunoSEQ multiplex PCR assay. TCRdb stores this immuneACCESS table with in-frame sequences only. Part of the clones is absent; in the studies checked, under half of the shortfall reflects unresolved V genes, and no reason is known for the rest. Here the sample has 250,000 or so clones; more than 75% occur a single time. The ten largest clones represent approximately 2.5% of the sample. The sample comprised PBMCs. These receptors were obtained from a man younger than 35 in good health and CMV-seronegative.

V and J are TRBV30 and TRBJ1-2; 9 bases match TRBD1. This CDR3 spans 11 amino acids. Unmatched junction bases numbered 6, after V lost 8 bases and J lost 8 bases. The germline V gene encodes CDR1 GTSNPN and CDR2 SVGIG (reference sequence). The CDR3 protein is CARYRGRGYTF. CDR3 DNA sequence: TGTGCCCGTTACAGGGGGCGAGGCTACACCTTC.

The chain uses TRBV2 and TRBJ2-3, with 8 bases fitting TRBD1. Trimming at V came to 6 bases and at J to 8 bases, leaving 4 bases not matched to a gene. Germline V gene data show CDR1 as SNHLY and CDR2 as FYNNEI. The CDR3 extends over 12 amino acids. CDR3 residues: CASSTDRGTQYF. The CDR3 DNA follows: TGTGCCAGCAGCACCGACAGGGGTACGCAGTATTTT.

The V and J genes are TRBV27 and TRBJ2-7; D might be TRBD2 (5 bases). Germline CDR1 is MNHEY and CDR2 is SMNVEV (reference sequence). The CDR3 has 15 residues. The ends were cut back, 5 bases at V and 2 bases at J, with 16 bases in the middle. The CDR3 spells CASSHLPGKTYEQYF. The CDR3 region has the DNA TGTGCCAGCAGTCACCTTCCCGGGAAAACCTACGAGCAGTACTTC.

V usage is TRBV5-6 and J usage is TRBJ1-2, with D perhaps matching TRBD1 (5 bases). CDR1 is SGHDT and CDR2 is YYEEEE in the germline V gene. The CDR3 has 13 residues. Trimming took 6 bases from V and 4 from J, leaving 13 bases between them. The CDR3 reads CASNIFQGYGYTF. CDR3 DNA: TGTGCCAGCAACATATTTCAGGGCTATGGCTACACCTTC.

The chain joins TRBV20-1 to TRBJ2-7, with D uncertain. Trimming removed 5 bases at V and 3 bases at J, with 5 bases between. CDR1 and CDR2 (germline): DFQATT, SNEGSKA (reference sequence). The CDR3 loop spans 10 amino acids. CDR3 region: CSAGNYEQYF. CDR3 nucleotides: TGCAGTGCTGGCAACTACGAGCAGTACTTC.

The chain uses TRBV5-6 and TRBJ1-2; D is undetermined. CDR3 length: 11 residues. The V end lost 4 bases, the J end lost 2 bases, and 3 bases lay between the germline ends. Germline CDR1 SGHDT, CDR2 YYEEEE. The CDR3 DNA follows: TGTGCCAGCAGCCTGAACTATGGCTACACCTTC. Amino acids: CASSLNYGYTF.

The rearrangement joins TRBV2 to TRBJ1-1; no clear D. V lost 2 bases and J 6 bases, leaving 7 bases between the germline ends. CDR1 and CDR2 from the germline V gene are SNHLY and FYNNEI. The CDR3 spans 12 residues. The CDR3 here is CASSEPPSEAFF. The CDR3 coding sequence is TGTGCCAGCAGTGAACCCCCCTCTGAAGCTTTCTTT.

The chain is built from TRBV28 and TRBJ2-7, with TRBD2 as a possible D gene (6 bases). The CDR3 has 15 residues. V lost 6 bases and J 3 bases, leaving 18 bases between the germline ends. Germline assignment: CDR1 MDHEN and CDR2 SYDVKM. Here the CDR3 DNA reads TGTGCCAGCAGCTCTTCTGGCGGAGGGCTCTACGAGCAGTACTTC. Translation: CASSSSGGGLYEQYF.

This rearrangement joins TRBV4-1 to TRBJ2-1; D is unclear. CDR1 MGHRA and CDR2 YSYEKL come from the germline V gene. The V end was cut by 1 base, the J end by 6 bases, with 7 bases between. CDR3 length: 13 residues. CDR3 protein: CASSQVSRNEQFF. The CDR3 nucleotides read TGCGCCAGCAGCCAAGTATCCCGCAATGAGCAGTTCTTC.

The chain has TRBV28 and TRBJ1-5; D remains ambiguous. The CDR3 has 14 residues. Trimming removed 2 bases at V and 3 bases at J, with 8 bases between. From germline, CDR1 is MDHEN and CDR2 SYDVKM. The CDR3 sequence: CASSLVGDNQPQHF. CDR3 nucleotides: TGTGCCAGCAGTTTAGTCGGGGACAATCAGCCCCAGCATTTT.

The chain uses TRBV6-5 and TRBJ2-7, with D possibly TRBD2 on 5 matching bases. Germline V lookup: CDR1 MNHEY, CDR2 SVGAGI. V lost 0 bases, J lost 2 bases, and 11 bases lay in between. This CDR3 has 15 amino acids. CDR3 loop: CASSYSGAAPYEQYF. For the CDR3, the DNA is TGTGCCAGCAGTTACTCGGGAGCGGCTCCCTACGAGCAGTACTTC.

The chain uses TRBV29-1 and TRBJ2-3; 9 positions match TRBD2. Germline values: CDR1 SQVTM, CDR2 ANQGSEA. CDR3 length: 13 residues. V was clipped by 7 bases and J by 1 base; unmatched bases: 3. CDR3 coding DNA: TGCAGCGGAGGGACTAGCCGCACAGATACGCAGTATTTT. Its translation is CSGGTSRTDTQYF.

This chain joins TRBV10-3 and TRBJ1-5; 7 bases are a match to TRBD1. CDR3 length equals 13 residues. CDR1 is ENHRY and CDR2 is SYGVKD in the germline V gene. V dropped 10 bases and J dropped 4; count of bases not matched to a gene: 7. The DNA for the CDR3 is TGTGCCACTCAGGACAGGCTGAATCAGCCCCAGCATTTT. Translation: CATQDRLNQPQHF.

The V call is TRBV25-1, the J call TRBJ2-1; TRBD2 matches at 8 bases. This CDR3 has 15 residues. Germline V gene data show CDR1 as MGHDK and CDR2 as SYGVNS. V shed 7 bases, J shed 0 bases, and the junction held 5 bases outside the gene matches. CDR3: CASISGTSSYNEQFF. The CDR3 nucleotides are TGTGCCAGCATTTCCGGGACTAGCTCCTACAATGAGCAGTTCTTC.

The chain carries TRBV28 and TRBJ1-1, with D perhaps TRBD1 (6 bases). V lost 7 bases, J lost 5 bases, and 8 bases lay in between. Looked up from germline, CDR1 is MDHEN and CDR2 is SYDVKM. This CDR3 comprises 11 residues. In DNA form, the CDR3 reads TGTGCCAGCATACAGGGTACTGAAGCTTTCTTT. This encodes CASIQGTEAFF. Full variable domain (remainder filled in from reference TRBV28 and TRBJ1-1): DVKVTQSSRYLVKRTGEKVFLECVQDMDHENMFWYRQDPGLGLRLIYFSYDVKMKEKGDIPEGYSVSREKKERFSLILESASTNQTSMYLCASIQGTEAFFGQGTRLTVV.

On this clone itself: Other DNA sequences in the sample encode the same CDR3. The rearrangement uses TRBV11-2 and TRBJ2-1; TRBD1 might be the D (6 bases). The V gene lost 5 bases and the J gene lost 9 bases, with 17 bases spanning the gap. The CDR3 length is 14 residues. Germline CDR1 and CDR2: SGHAT and FQNNGV. CDR3 bases: TGTGCCAGCAGCCAGGTCAGGGGAAGAGGTGAGCAGTTCTTC. Translated: CASSQVRGRGEQFF.

V and J are TRBV9 and TRBJ2-1; D not certain. The CDR3 is made up of 14 amino acids. Germline V gene data show CDR1 as SGDLS and CDR2 as YYNGEE. Trimming left V 4 bases short and J 0 bases short, with 8 bases between. CDR3 protein: CASSYYDSYNEQFF. Here the CDR3 DNA reads TGTGCCAGCAGCTACTACGACTCCTACAATGAGCAGTTCTTC.

The gene calls are TRBV5-4 and TRBJ1-1; D is uncertain. Per the germline V gene, CDR1 is SGHNT and CDR2 is YYREEE (reference sequence). V lost 2 bases and J 3 bases, leaving 14 bases between the germline ends. This CDR3 has 15 amino acids. The CDR3 sequence: CASSFARSIDTEAFF. CDR3 bases: TGTGCCAGCAGCTTTGCGAGGAGTATCGACACTGAAGCTTTCTTT. Variable domain in full (rest from reference TRBV5-4 and TRBJ1-1): ETGVTQSPTHLIKTRGQQVTLRCSSQSGHNTVSWYQQALGQGPQFIFQYYREEENGRGNFPPRFSGLQFPNYSSELNVNALELDDSALYLCASSFARSIDTEAFFGQGTRLTVV.

V gene TRBV18 combines with J gene TRBJ2-7, with a tentative D call TRBD1 (5 bases). Germline loops: CDR1 KGHSH, CDR2 LQKENI. This CDR3 has 15 amino acids. V was trimmed by 4 bases and J by 1 base, leaving 14 bases between them. CDR3 sequence reads: CASSLSRQISYEQYF. CDR3 in DNA: TGTGCCAGCTCACTCTCCCGACAGATATCCTACGAGCAGTACTTC.

The gene calls are TRBV10-3 and TRBJ1-2; 11 positions agree with TRBD1. The CDR3 covers 16 residues. CDR1 ENHRY and CDR2 SYGVKD come from the germline V gene. The J segment lost 4 bases and the V segment lost 10 bases, leaving 14 bases of the junction unmatched. This chain's CDR3 is CATLDHGQGAPYGYTF. In DNA, the CDR3 is TGTGCCACGCTTGACCATGGACAGGGGGCACCCTATGGCTACACCTTC.

V is TRBV10-2 and J is TRBJ2-7; the match to TRBD2 covers 9 bases. This CDR3 has 15 amino acids. From germline, CDR1 is WSHSY and CDR2 SAAADI. Trimming removed 8 bases from V and 5 bases from J; junction bases left unmatched: 13. The CDR3 is CASVKGAGGSHEQYF. CDR3 sequence (DNA): TGCGCCAGCGTCAAGGGGGCGGGGGGGTCTCACGAGCAGTACTTC.

The chain has TRBV27 and TRBJ2-7; D might be TRBD1 (5 bases). The CDR3 has 14 amino acids. Germline loops: CDR1 MNHEY, CDR2 SMNVEV (reference sequence). V was trimmed by 7 bases and J by 1 base, leaving 14 bases between them. The CDR3 region has the DNA TGTGCCAGCAACCTTAGACAGCATTCCTACGAGCAGTACTTC. Translated: CASNLRQHSYEQYF.

The chain carries TRBV27 and TRBJ2-7; 12 bases line up with TRBD2. V dropped 4 bases and J dropped 2; count of bases not matched to a gene: 3. CDR1 and CDR2 (germline): MNHEY, SMNVEV (reference sequence). The CDR3 spans 15 residues. The CDR3 region has the DNA TGTGCCAGCAGTTCGACTAGCGGGAGAACCTACGAGCAGTACTTC. Translated, it gives CASSSTSGRTYEQYF.

Only one count was recorded for this clone. The V gene is TRBV7-3, the J gene TRBJ2-1, with D possibly matching TRBD2 (5 bases). Germline V gene lookup returns CDR1 SGHTA and CDR2 FQGTGA. The ends were cut back, 2 bases at V and 0 bases at J, with 14 bases in the middle. The CDR3 spans 17 residues. The CDR3 nucleotides are TGTGCCAGCAGCTTATTTCCCGGACTCAGCTCCTACAATGAGCAGTTCTTC. This encodes CASSLFPGLSSYNEQFF.

This chain joins TRBV10-1 and TRBJ2-1, with TRBD2 matching 11 bases. J lost 7 bases, V lost 2 bases, and 1 base had no gene match. This CDR3 has 14 residues. Germline V gives CDR1 WNHNN, CDR2 SYGVQD (reference sequence). The CDR3 DNA is TGCGCCAGCAGTGAGACTAGCGGGAGTAATGAGCAGTTCTTC. Its protein product is CASSETSGSNEQFF.